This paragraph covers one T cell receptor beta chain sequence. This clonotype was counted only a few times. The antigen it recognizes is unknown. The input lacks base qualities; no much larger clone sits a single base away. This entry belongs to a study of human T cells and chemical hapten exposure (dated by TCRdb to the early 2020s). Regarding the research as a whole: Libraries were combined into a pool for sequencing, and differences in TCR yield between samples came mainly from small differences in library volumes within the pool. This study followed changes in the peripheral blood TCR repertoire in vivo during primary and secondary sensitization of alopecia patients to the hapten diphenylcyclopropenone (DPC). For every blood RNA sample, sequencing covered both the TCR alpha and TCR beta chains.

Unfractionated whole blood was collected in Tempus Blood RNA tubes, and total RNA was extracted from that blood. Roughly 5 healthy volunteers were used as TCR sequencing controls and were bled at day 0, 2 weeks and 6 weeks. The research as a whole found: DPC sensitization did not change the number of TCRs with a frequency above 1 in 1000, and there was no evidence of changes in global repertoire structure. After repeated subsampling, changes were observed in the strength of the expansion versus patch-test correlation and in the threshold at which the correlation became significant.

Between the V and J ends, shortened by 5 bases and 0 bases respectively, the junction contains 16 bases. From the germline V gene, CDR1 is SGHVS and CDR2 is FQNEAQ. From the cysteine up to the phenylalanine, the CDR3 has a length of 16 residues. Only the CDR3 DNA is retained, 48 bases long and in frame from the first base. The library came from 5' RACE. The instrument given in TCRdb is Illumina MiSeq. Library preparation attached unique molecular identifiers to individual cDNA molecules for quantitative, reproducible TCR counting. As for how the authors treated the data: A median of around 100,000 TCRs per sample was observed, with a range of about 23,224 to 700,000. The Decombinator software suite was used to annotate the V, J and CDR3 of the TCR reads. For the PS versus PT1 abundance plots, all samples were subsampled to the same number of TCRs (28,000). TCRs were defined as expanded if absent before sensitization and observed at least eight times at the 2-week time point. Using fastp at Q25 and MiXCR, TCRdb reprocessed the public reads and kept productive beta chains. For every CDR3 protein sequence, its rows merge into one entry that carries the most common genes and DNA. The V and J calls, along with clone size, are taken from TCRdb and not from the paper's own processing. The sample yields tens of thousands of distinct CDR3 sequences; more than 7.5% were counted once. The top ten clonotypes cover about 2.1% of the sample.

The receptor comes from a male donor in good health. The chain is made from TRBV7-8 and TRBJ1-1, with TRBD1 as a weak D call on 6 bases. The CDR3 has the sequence CASSTRGGPMNTEAFF. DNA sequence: TGTGCCAGCAGCACAAGAGGGGGGCCCATGAACACTGAAGCTTTCTTT.